This T cell receptor (beta chain) was identified in a study of blood T cells in healthy people across ages. Whole-study findings and limits: From one million sequenced T cells, diversity estimates were lower bounds. There was a strong correlation between TCR beta diversity and naive T cell percentage.

Only a few counts were recorded for this clonotype. As yet, its antigen is unknown. This CDR3 is built from 13 residues. V lost 2 bases to trimming and J lost 8 bases, with 12 bases between them. Germline V lookup: CDR1 SNHLY, CDR2 FYNNEI. Together with a sample-barcoded 5' primer, a J-beta primer mix was included in a second PCR lasting 7 to 11 cycles. Carrying 12 random nucleotides, a template-switch adaptor labeled each individual cDNA molecule. Every sample gave at least 2.5 million paired-end reads containing CDR3. TCRdb re-derived calls from the 5' RACE reads in MiXCR, one entry per CDR3 protein. This sample carries roughly 1,500,000 distinct CDR3 sequences, around 39% of them seen once, and the ten largest clones take roughly 8.2%.

Sequenced input: blood. V and J are TRBV2 and TRBJ2-5, with D unresolved. This sequence originates from a woman between 18 and 30 years old in good health. The CDR3 nucleotides read TGTGCCAGCAGTGAACGACGGGTCGGTACCCAGTACTTC. Its protein product is CASSERRVGTQYF.